This is a list of T cell receptor beta chains from one sample in a study of blood T cell repertoires in COVID-19. Assay used: immunoSEQ multiplex PCR; TCRdb lists only in-frame clones, some missing. The data contain approximately 120,000 clones, 83% of them singletons. Material: peripheral blood. These receptors all come from a woman aged 55-69 years with acute or convalescent COVID-19. Both conserved end residues are part of each CDR3. Each record gives: D gene, V gene, clone size, J gene, CDR3 DNA, CDR3 protein. The D gene is left open where the match is weak. Clone size is stated in some rows and not others, as once, few, many or a class when expanded.

TRBD2	TRBV7-2	NA	TRBJ2-5	TGTGCCAGCAGCTTAAGCGGGAACCAAGAGACCCAGTACTTC	CASSLSGNQETQYF
NA	TRBV7-2	NA	TRBJ1-2	TGTGCCAGCAGCTTAGATGATATGCCAGGGAATGGCTACACCTTC	CASSLDDMPGNGYTF
NA	TRBV11-3	NA	TRBJ1-1	TGTGCCAGCAGCGTTAGCCGGGGAACTGAAGCTTTCTTT	CASSVSRGTEAFF
NA	TRBV7-2	few	TRBJ1-5	TGTGCCAGCAGCTTGGAGGGGCATCAGCCCCAGCATTTT	CASSLEGHQPQHF
TRBD2	TRBV10-3	NA	TRBJ2-7	TGTGCCATCAGTGACCCACTAGCGGAGTACTACGAGCAGTACTTC	CAISDPLAEYYEQYF
TRBD1	TRBV6-1	NA	TRBJ2-7	TGTGCCAGCAGAGGACAGGGGGCAAGGACGAACGAGCAGTACTTC	CASRGQGARTNEQYF
TRBD2	TRBV30	NA	TRBJ2-7	TGTGCCTCGGGGACTAGAAAATACGAGCAGTACTTC	CASGTRKYEQYF
NA	TRBV6-5	NA	TRBJ1-2	TGTGCCAGCAGTTTTGACAGGAGAATTGAAACCCGTGGCTACACCTTC	CASSFDRRIETRGYTF
NA	TRBV20-1	NA	TRBJ2-7	TGCAGTGCTAACGGCGAGCAGTACTTC	CSANGEQYF
NA	TRBV10-3	once	TRBJ1-6	TGTGCCATCAGCCGACAGGAGAATTCACCCCTCCACTTT	CAISRQENSPLHF
TRBD1	TRBV18	NA	TRBJ1-2	TGTGCCAGCTCACCAACAAGAATTACAGGGGGCGCCCGCTATGGCTACACCTTC	CASSPTRITGGARYGYTF
NA	TRBV7-9	NA	TRBJ1-1	TGTGCCAGCAGCTTACCGGGTGGCACTGAAGCTTTCTTT	CASSLPGGTEAFF
NA	TRBV27	NA	TRBJ1-1	TGTGCCAGCAGTTTAAGGCAGGGTGCCACTGAAGCTTTCTTT	CASSLRQGATEAFF
NA	TRBV29-1	once	TRBJ2-5	TGCAGCGTTGAAGTCCGGGAGACCCAGTACTTC	CSVEVRETQYF
TRBD1	TRBV11-2	NA	TRBJ1-5	TGTGCCAGCAGCTTAGGGGACAGGTTCTCCGGGGAGCCCCAGCATTTT	CASSLGDRFSGEPQHF
NA	TRBV4-1	once	TRBJ1-1	TGCGCCAGCAGCCATCCCCCCGGGGGGAGGAACACTGAAGCTTTCTTT	CASSHPPGGRNTEAFF
NA	TRBV5-1	once	TRBJ2-3	TGCGCCAGCAGCACCTCATCGCGAGCAGATACGCAGTATTTT	CASSTSSRADTQYF
TRBD1	TRBV10-3	NA	TRBJ1-2	TGTGCCATCAGTCAACACACAGGGGAGGATAACTATGGCTACACCTTC	CAISQHTGEDNYGYTF
NA	TRBV14	NA	TRBJ2-5	TGTGCCAGCAGCCAAGGTGGGCCCCAGTACTTC	CASSQGGPQYF
NA	TRBV7-2	NA	TRBJ1-6	TGTGCCAGCAGCTTAGGGGAGGGAGAGAGGTCACCCCTCCACTTT	CASSLGEGERSPLHF
TRBD1	TRBV4-1	NA	TRBJ1-2	TGCGCCAGCAGCCAGGAGGGGGCCTATGGCTACACCTTC	CASSQEGAYGYTF
NA	TRBV28	NA	TRBJ1-5	TGTGCCAGCAGACTCTCTCAGGGGTGGCAGCCCCAGCATTTT	CASRLSQGWQPQHF
NA	TRBV29-1	NA	TRBJ2-7	TGCAGCGTTGACTTTTCAGGGCGCGAGCAGTACTTC	CSVDFSGREQYF
NA	TRBV14	NA	TRBJ1-3	TGTGCCAGCAGCCCGACAGCCGGCTCTGGAAACACCATATATTTT	CASSPTAGSGNTIYF
TRBD2	TRBV5-5	NA	TRBJ2-3	TGTGCCAGCAGCCGGCAAAGCGGCGCTAGCGGGAGGGATACGCAGTATTTT	CASSRQSGASGRDTQYF
NA	TRBV2	NA	TRBJ1-5	TGTGCCAGCAGTGAGGACGGGGGAAGGCCCCAGCATTTT	CASSEDGGRPQHF
TRBD2	TRBV6-5	NA	TRBJ2-5	TGTGCCAGCAGTTACACAATACTAGCGGGAGGGGTGACCCAGTACTTC	CASSYTILAGGVTQYF
TRBD1	TRBV30	few	TRBJ1-6	TGTGCCTGGAGTTTTCCGGGACAGGTCCCTACACCCCTCCACTTT	CAWSFPGQVPTPLHF
NA	TRBV3-1/TRBV3-2	NA	TRBJ1-1	TGTGCCAGCAGCCGCGAACGGTTTACTGAAGCTTTCTTT	CASSRERFTEAFF
TRBD2	TRBV2	NA	TRBJ2-1	TGTGCCAGCTCCGGAGGCCCGGGGGGGCCGAATGAGCAGTTCTTC	CASSGGPGGPNEQFF
NA	TRBV7-2	once	TRBJ1-1	TGTGCCAGCAGCCGCCAACAGAACACTGAAGCTTTCTTT	CASSRQQNTEAFF
NA	TRBV10-3	NA	TRBJ2-3	TGTGCCATCAGTGAAGGAGGGAACACAGATACGCAGTATTTT	CAISEGGNTDTQYF
NA	TRBV9	NA	TRBJ2-5	TGTGCCAGCAGCGAGAGTTGGCAAGAGACCCAGTACTTC	CASSESWQETQYF
NA	TRBV5-4	NA	TRBJ1-2	TGTGCCAGCAGTCCCGCAGGGGACAACTATGGCTACACCTTC	CASSPAGDNYGYTF
NA	TRBV9	NA	TRBJ2-7	TGTGCCAGCAGCGTAGGCCCCGCGGACTCTTCCTACGAGCAGTACTTC	CASSVGPADSSYEQYF
NA	TRBV2	few	TRBJ1-5	TGTGCCAGCAGTGAAGGGCAGGGAAATCAGCCCCAGCATTTT	CASSEGQGNQPQHF
TRBD1	TRBV28	NA	TRBJ1-2	TGTGCCAGCAGGGTCCGGGGGACAGGCCTGATGGAGTACACCTTC	CASRVRGTGLMEYTF
TRBD2	TRBV10-1	NA	TRBJ2-7	TGCGCCAGCAGTGAAGCAAGCGGGAATACCTACGAGCAGTACTTC	CASSEASGNTYEQYF
NA	TRBV11-2	NA	TRBJ2-5	TGTGCCAGCAGTCCGGGACACGTGACCCAGTACTTC	CASSPGHVTQYF
NA	TRBV6-1	NA	TRBJ1-2	TGTGCCAGCAGTGAAGGAATTAAGGCGGCTGGCTATGGCTACACCTTC	CASSEGIKAAGYGYTF
TRBD1	TRBV27	NA	TRBJ1-1	TGTGCCAGCATACGGACAGGGGTTATGAACACTGAAGCTTTCTTT	CASIRTGVMNTEAFF
TRBD1	TRBV14	NA	TRBJ1-2	TGTGCCAGCAGGCGATCAGGGGGCTATGGCTACACCTTC	CASRRSGGYGYTF
TRBD1	TRBV6-5	NA	TRBJ1-5	TGTGCCAGCAGTCGGACCCGACAGGGGGGCCAGCCCCAGCATTTT	CASSRTRQGGQPQHF
TRBD2	TRBV6-6	once	TRBJ2-3	TGTGCCAGCAGTTTTAGCGGGCTGACAGATACGCAGTATTTT	CASSFSGLTDTQYF
TRBD2	TRBV7-2	NA	TRBJ2-7	TGTGCCAGCAGCCAACGGACTAGCGGGGGGACGGGAGAGCAGTACTTC	CASSQRTSGGTGEQYF
NA	TRBV7-9	NA	TRBJ1-1	TGTGCCAGCAGCTTAGGGGGGCGGGTTGCAGCTTTCTTT	CASSLGGRVAAFF